These 22 T cell receptor beta chains originate from one sample sequenced in a study of blood T cell repertoires in COVID-19. Profiled with immunoSEQ multiplex PCR; TCRdb holds only in-frame clones, not every one. Seen here are 350,000 to 450,000 clones, approximately 86% observed once, and the top ten hold over 2.5%. Material for sequencing was peripheral blood. The receptors derive from a human donor in a cohort sampled during active COVID-19.

The chain links TRBV7-2 to TRBJ2-1, with 9 bases aligning to TRBD1. J was trimmed by 6 bases and V by 0 bases; bases with no gene match: 9. The CDR3 extends over 17 amino acids. Germline V gene lookup returns CDR1 SGHTA and CDR2 FQGNSA. CDR3 nucleotides: TGTGCCAGCAGCTTAGCGTCGGGACAGGGAAGTAGCAATGAGCAGTTCTTC. Its translation is CASSLASGQGSSNEQFF.

The chain recombines TRBV5-1 with TRBJ1-5, with D perhaps matching TRBD1 (5 bases). The V gene lost 1 base and the J gene lost 2 bases, with 10 bases spanning the gap. This CDR3 is 15 amino acids long. Germline V gene sequence: CDR1 SGHRS, CDR2 YFSETQ. CDR3 protein: CASSLSGGGNQPQHF. CDR3 nucleotides: TGCGCCAGCAGCTTGTCCGGGGGAGGCAATCAGCCCCAGCATTTT.

The V call is TRBV20-1, the J call TRBJ2-5, with 11 nucleotides matching TRBD2. The J segment lost 5 bases and the V segment lost 3 bases, leaving 14 bases of the junction unmatched. The CDR3 extends over 17 amino acids. Germline values: CDR1 DFQATT, CDR2 SNEGSKA (reference sequence). For the CDR3, the DNA is TGCAGTGCTAGTAGGGGGATAACTAGCGGGAGAGGGGAGACCCAGTACTTC. This translates into CSASRGITSGRGETQYF.

V gene TRBV7-9 combines with J gene TRBJ1-2; D gene uncertain. Deletions cut 7 bases from V and 4 bases from J, with 19 bases between. Per germline, CDR1 SEHNR and CDR2 FQNEAQ (reference sequence). The CDR3 is 15 residues long. The CDR3 here is CASITDTSSVYGYTF. The CDR3 DNA reads TGTGCCAGCATCACAGACACCAGCAGTGTCTATGGCTACACCTTC.

The rearrangement links TRBV10-2 to TRBJ2-7; 7 bases map to TRBD1. This CDR3 has 13 amino acids. The V gene end was trimmed by 10 bases and the J gene end by 6 bases; junction bases not matched to a gene: 12. The germline gives CDR1 WSHSY, CDR2 SAAADI. The CDR3 DNA sequence: TGCGCCACCACCTTACAGGGGACGGGCGAGCAGTACTTC. It yields the protein CATTLQGTGEQYF.

This chain uses TRBV20-1 with TRBJ1-5, with 9 bases that match TRBD1. J was trimmed by 4 bases and V by 3 bases; bases with no gene match: 4. Germline-derived CDR1 and CDR2 are DFQATT and SNEGSKA (reference sequence). The CDR3 extends over 14 amino acids. CDR3: CSASPGTGNQPQHF. The CDR3 DNA reads as TGCAGTGCTAGTCCCGGGACAGGGAATCAGCCCCAGCATTTT.

The chain carries TRBV9 and TRBJ2-2; D unresolved. The germline gives CDR1 SGDLS, CDR2 YYNGEE. This CDR3 has 13 residues. Trimming removed 3 bases at V and 2 bases at J, with 5 bases between. CDR3 region: CASSGYNTGELFF. CDR3 sequence (DNA): TGTGCCAGCAGCGGCTACAACACCGGGGAGCTGTTTTTT.

The rearrangement uses TRBV5-1 and TRBJ2-5, with 12 bases identical to TRBD2. Germline assignment: CDR1 SGHRS and CDR2 YFSETQ. This CDR3 is 16 amino acids long. Trimming cost V 4 bases and J 5 bases; bases outside gene matches: 9. CDR3 bases: TGCGCCAGCAGCCCAGGTCCCGGGACTAGCGGGGAGACCCAGTACTTC. It specifies CASSPGPGTSGETQYF.

This clone occurred once. The rearrangement joins TRBV4-1 to TRBJ2-1; D is possibly TRBD2 (6 bases). CDR1 is MGHRA, CDR2 YSYEKL, per germline. Trimming stripped 0 bases from V and 10 bases from J, with 13 bases between. The CDR3 covers 14 residues. The CDR3 loop reads CASSQEGRRGEQFF. In DNA, the CDR3 is TGCGCCAGCAGCCAAGAGGGACGGCGGGGAGAGCAGTTCTTC.

The chain combines TRBV6-6 with TRBJ1-2; no firm D call. V was shortened by 5 bases and J by 1 base, with 8 bases between the two germline ends. In germline, CDR1 is MNHNY, CDR2 SVGAGI (reference sequence). The length of the CDR3 is 13 residues. CDR3 in DNA: TGTGCCAGCAGTGGGAGTAATAACTATGGCTACACCTTC. Translated, it gives CASSGSNNYGYTF.

The J gene is TRBJ2-1, the V gene TRBV14; a weak D match, TRBD1 (8 bases). CDR3 length: 18 amino acids. CDR1 and CDR2 (germline): SGHDN, FVKESK. The V gene lost 0 bases and the J gene lost 4 bases, with 19 bases spanning the gap. This CDR3 reads CASSQDRWTGRGYNEQFF. CDR3 nucleotides: TGTGCCAGCAGCCAAGATAGGTGGACAGGGCGGGGGTACAATGAGCAGTTCTTC.

The rearrangement joins TRBV6-5 to TRBJ2-4, with D maybe TRBD1 (6 bases). The CDR3 has 15 residues. Germline values: CDR1 MNHEY, CDR2 SVGAGI. Between the trimmed V and J ends, which lost 4 bases and 7 bases, there was a span of 17 bases. CDR3 DNA: TGTGCCAGCAGTTCCATCCCAGGGGAAAGGAACATTCAGTACTTC. Its protein is CASSSIPGERNIQYF.

The CDR3 DNA is TGTGCCTGGAGTGTACAGGTAGGCAGCTACGAGCAGTACTTC. This encodes CAWSVQVGSYEQYF. The chain uses TRBV30 and TRBJ2-7, with D possibly matching TRBD1 (5 bases). V was shortened by 0 bases and J by 3 bases, with 12 bases between the two germline ends. This CDR3 has 14 amino acids. Germline CDR1 reads GTSNPN; CDR2 reads SVGIG (reference sequence).

This chain joins TRBV6-5 and TRBJ2-7; 10 bases are shared with TRBD2. V lost 5 bases to trimming and J lost 3 bases; unmatched junction nucleotides: 7. CDR1 is MNHEY and CDR2 is SVGAGI in the germline V gene. The CDR3 consists of 15 residues. The CDR3 region has the DNA TGTGCCAGCAGTCGGAGCGGGAGGGCCGTCTACGAGCAGTACTTC. Amino acid sequence: CASSRSGRAVYEQYF.

The genes are TRBV27 and TRBJ2-1; TRBD1 might be the D (5 bases). Germline-derived CDR1 and CDR2 are MNHEY and SMNVEV (reference sequence). The V and J ends lost 0 bases and 6 bases respectively, with 6 bases between them. The CDR3 has 13 amino acids. This CDR3 is CASSLSGLNEQFF. CDR3 bases: TGTGCCAGCAGTTTATCGGGGCTCAATGAGCAGTTCTTC.

The J gene is TRBJ1-1, the V gene TRBV19; D possibly corresponds to TRBD1 (5 bases). Germline-derived CDR1 and CDR2 are LNHDA and SQIVND (reference sequence). The CDR3 totals 15 residues. The V gene lost 0 bases and the J gene lost 5 bases, with 13 bases spanning the gap. The CDR3 loop is CASSIDGDRETEAFF. The CDR3 DNA follows: TGTGCCAGTAGTATAGACGGGGACCGGGAGACTGAAGCTTTCTTT.

Regarding this clone: The sample holds other DNA sequences that translate to the same CDR3. This chain connects TRBV7-9 to TRBJ2-5, with no clear D. The CDR3 length is 11 residues. Germline V gene sequence: CDR1 SEHNR, CDR2 FQNEAQ (reference sequence). Trimming took 6 bases from V and 2 from J, leaving 4 bases between them. The CDR3 region has the DNA TGTGCCAGCAGTCCTCAAGAGACCCAGTACTTC. This encodes CASSPQETQYF.

This clone was seen a few times. V and J are TRBV5-6 and TRBJ2-2; maybe TRBD1 (5 bases). Germline V gene lookup returns CDR1 SGHDT and CDR2 YYEEEE. This CDR3 is 15 amino acids long. Deletions cut 1 base from V and 2 bases from J, with 9 bases between. The chain's CDR3 is CASSLLGANTGELFF. CDR3 coding DNA: TGTGCCAGCAGCTTGTTAGGGGCTAACACCGGGGAGCTGTTTTTT.

This sequence joins TRBV4-1 and TRBJ1-4; D unclear. This CDR3 contains 15 residues. CDR1 MGHRA and CDR2 YSYEKL come from the germline V gene. Trimming took 0 bases from V and 8 from J, leaving 13 bases between them. The CDR3 DNA reads as TGCGCCAGCAGCCAAGATCACGGGTTGAAAGAAAAACTGTTTTTT. This gives the protein CASSQDHGLKEKLFF.

For the CDR3, the DNA is TGTGCCAGCAGCTTAGTAGCGGGGGGGCCAGACACCGGGGAGCTGTTTTTT. Encoded protein: CASSLVAGGPDTGELFF. The chain links TRBV11-2 to TRBJ2-2; 11 bases fit TRBD2. CDR1 and CDR2 from the germline V gene are SGHAT and FQNNGV. J was trimmed by 3 bases and V by 1 base; bases with no gene match: 4. This CDR3 comprises 17 residues. The whole variable domain, remainder taken from reference TRBV11-2 and TRBJ2-2, is EAGVAQSPRYKIIEKRQSVAFWCNPISGHATLYWYQQILGQGPKLLIQFQNNGVVDDSQLPKDRFSAERLKGVDSTLKIQPAKLEDSAVYLCASSLVAGGPDTGELFFGEGSRLTVL.

The J gene is TRBJ1-2, the V gene TRBV5-1; tentative D call: TRBD1 (6 bases). V dropped 5 bases and J dropped 2 bases, with 19 bases sitting between them. Germline V CDR1 and CDR2: SGHRS, YFSETQ. The CDR3 has 16 residues. The CDR3 DNA reads as TGCGCCAGCAGTACCACCCCCGGACAGAAAAACTATGGCTACACCTTC. Translating gives CASSTTPGQKNYGYTF.

The chain combines TRBV27 with TRBJ2-1; weak D call: TRBD1 (5 bases). From germline, CDR1 is MNHEY and CDR2 SMNVEV (reference sequence). The V and J ends lost 2 bases and 2 bases respectively, with 10 bases between them. The CDR3 length is 15 residues. This CDR3 is CASSLSLGAYNEQFF. In DNA form, the CDR3 reads TGTGCCAGCAGTTTAAGTCTAGGGGCCTACAATGAGCAGTTCTTC.